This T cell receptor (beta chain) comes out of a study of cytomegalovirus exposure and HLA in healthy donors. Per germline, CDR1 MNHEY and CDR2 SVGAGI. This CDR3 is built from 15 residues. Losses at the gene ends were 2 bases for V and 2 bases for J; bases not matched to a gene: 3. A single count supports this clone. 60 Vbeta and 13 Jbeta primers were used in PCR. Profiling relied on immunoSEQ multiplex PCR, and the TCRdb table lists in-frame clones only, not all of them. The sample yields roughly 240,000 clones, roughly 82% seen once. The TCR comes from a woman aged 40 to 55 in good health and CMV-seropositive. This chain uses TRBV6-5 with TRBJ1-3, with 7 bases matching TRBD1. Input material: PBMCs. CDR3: CASSYGQEPGNTIYF. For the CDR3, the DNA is TGTGCCAGCAGTTACGGACAGGAGCCTGGAAACACCATATATTTT.